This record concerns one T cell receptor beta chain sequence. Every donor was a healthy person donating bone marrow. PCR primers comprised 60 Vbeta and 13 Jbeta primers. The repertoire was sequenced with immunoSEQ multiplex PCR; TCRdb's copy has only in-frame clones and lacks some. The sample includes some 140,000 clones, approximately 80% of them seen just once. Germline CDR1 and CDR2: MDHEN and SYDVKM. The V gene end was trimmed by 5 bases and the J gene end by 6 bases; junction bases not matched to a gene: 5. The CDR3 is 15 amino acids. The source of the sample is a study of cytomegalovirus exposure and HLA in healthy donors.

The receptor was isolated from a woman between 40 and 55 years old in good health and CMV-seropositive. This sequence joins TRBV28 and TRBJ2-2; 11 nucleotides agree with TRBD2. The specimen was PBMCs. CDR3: CASSVAGGLAGELFF. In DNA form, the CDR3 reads TGTGCCAGCAGTGTAGCGGGAGGGCTGGCCGGGGAGCTGTTTTTT.